Each of the 2 T cell receptor beta chains below was sequenced from the same sample in a study of cytomegalovirus exposure and HLA in healthy donors. Primers: 60 Vbeta forward and 13 Jbeta reverse. Sequenced by immunoSEQ multiplex PCR; TCRdb stores in-frame clones only, minus some. The table lists under 150,000 clones, about 61% of them singletons. The source material was PBMCs. These receptors were obtained from a man younger than 35 in good health and CMV-seropositive.

Written as DNA, the CDR3 is TGTGCCAGCAGCACGCGGACAGGGATTGGCTACACCTTC. Translated, it gives CASSTRTGIGYTF. The rearrangement joins TRBV5-6 to TRBJ1-2; 8 positions agree with TRBD1. This CDR3 contains 13 residues. Germline V gene data show CDR1 as SGHDT and CDR2 as YYEEEE. The V segment lost 4 bases and the J segment 7 bases; nucleotides outside the gene matches: 6.

The chain couples TRBV28 to TRBJ1-1; no reliable D call. The CDR3 sequence is 12 residues long. The germline V and J ends were trimmed by 6 bases and 0 bases, with 5 bases remaining between them. Germline values: CDR1 MDHEN, CDR2 SYDVKM. As DNA, the CDR3 is TGTGCCAGCAGCCGGTTGAACACTGAAGCTTTCTTT. Translating gives CASSRLNTEAFF.